This TCR beta chain emerged from a study of cytomegalovirus exposure and HLA in healthy donors. A note on this clone: Its antigen is undetermined.

The CDR3 runs 19 residues. Germline V gives CDR1 SGHRS, CDR2 YFSETQ. In the PCR, 60 Vbeta and 13 Jbeta primers were used. Data came from immunoSEQ multiplex PCR; TCRdb stores just in-frame clones and leaves some out. Counted here are tens of thousands of clones, approximately 70% occurring once; the ten biggest clones make up 5.4%. Broader study findings: Across donors, presence/absence analyses took sequencing depth to be roughly uniform. Most of the CMV-associated TCR beta chains (in a later analysis) appeared to be HLA-restricted. Per a later analysis, HLA-associated TCR beta chains showed more clonal expansion than other, equally common TCR beta chains. Accounts indicate the classifier identified cytomegalovirus status with strong specificity and sensitivity.

Sequencing was done on a sample of PBMCs. This chain links TRBV5-1 with TRBJ2-5; TRBD2 matches 9 bases. The J call may be in error: the DNA end matches TRBJ2-7 better. This receptor was obtained from a man in his fifties in good health and CMV-seronegative. The CDR3 nucleotides are TGCGCCAGCAGCTTAGCTGGCAGCGGGGGGCTCCATAGCTCCTACGAGCAGTACTTC. Its protein product is CASSLAGSGGLHSSYEQYF.